The clone carrying this T cell receptor (beta chain) came up many times. The antigen remains unidentified. Germline V lookup: CDR1 MNHEY, CDR2 SMNVEV (reference sequence). This CDR3 region has 15 residues. J lost 6 bases, V lost 1 base, and 6 bases had no gene match. This entry is derived from a study of T cells after posttransplantation cyclophosphamide. Only in-frame clones appear in the TCRdb table, and some are missing; sequencing was by immunoSEQ multiplex PCR. Altogether roughly 49,000 clones were found in the sample, and no singletons occur. Overall study results and limits: TRB clonality was highly associated with recipient CMV seropositivity and reactivation.

The TCR was taken from a man aged 35 to 55 in good health, CMV-negative, and a related stem cell transplant donor. Sequencing input: PBMCs. The V and J genes are TRBV27 and TRBJ2-1, with 7 nucleotides matching TRBD2. The CDR3 DNA reads TGTGCCAGCAGTTTATTTGGCGGGAGATTCAATGAGCAGTTCTTC. Translating gives CASSLFGGRFNEQFF.